This entry features one T cell receptor (beta chain) sequence. This record comes from a study of blood T cell repertoires in COVID-19. Study in general: Researchers got acute and convalescent COVID-19 samples from the United States, Italy and Spain.

Original handling: For nucleated cells, counts were estimated from reference gene primer amplification. The assay was immunoSEQ multiplex PCR, and TCRdb's table has in-frame clones only and misses some. That table gives V, J and clone size, and the DNA gave D and trimming. Counted here are roughly 62,000 clones, around 84% occurring once; the ten biggest clones make up around 7.7%. The CDR3 has 15 residues. CDR1 is SGDLS and CDR2 is YYNGEE in the germline V gene. Trimming took 0 bases from V and 5 from J, leaving 12 bases between them. The chain joins TRBV9 to TRBJ1-5, with D uncertain. The TCR sequence derives from a human donor with active COVID-19. The donor label of this sample is uncertain. Sequencing used peripheral blood. For the CDR3, the DNA is TGTGCCAGCAGCGTAGACGGCCGGGAATATCAGCCCCAGCATTTT. Amino acids: CASSVDGREYQPQHF.